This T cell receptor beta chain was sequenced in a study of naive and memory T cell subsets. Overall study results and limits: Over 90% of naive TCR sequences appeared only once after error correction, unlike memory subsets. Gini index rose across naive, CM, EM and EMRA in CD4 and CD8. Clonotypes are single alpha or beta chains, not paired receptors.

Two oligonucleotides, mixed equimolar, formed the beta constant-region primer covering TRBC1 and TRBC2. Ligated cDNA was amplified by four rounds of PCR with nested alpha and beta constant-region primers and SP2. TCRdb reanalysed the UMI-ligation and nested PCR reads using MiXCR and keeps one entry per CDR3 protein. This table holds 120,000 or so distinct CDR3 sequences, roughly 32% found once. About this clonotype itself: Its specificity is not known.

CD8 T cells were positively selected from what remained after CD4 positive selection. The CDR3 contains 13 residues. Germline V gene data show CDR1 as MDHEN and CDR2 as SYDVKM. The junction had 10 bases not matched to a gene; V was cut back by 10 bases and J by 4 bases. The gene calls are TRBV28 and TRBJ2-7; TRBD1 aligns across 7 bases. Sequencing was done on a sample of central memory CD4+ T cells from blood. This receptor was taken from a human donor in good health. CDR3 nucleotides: TGTGCCACCTGGGACAGTACAACTTACGAGCAGTACTTC. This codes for CATWDSTTYEQYF.